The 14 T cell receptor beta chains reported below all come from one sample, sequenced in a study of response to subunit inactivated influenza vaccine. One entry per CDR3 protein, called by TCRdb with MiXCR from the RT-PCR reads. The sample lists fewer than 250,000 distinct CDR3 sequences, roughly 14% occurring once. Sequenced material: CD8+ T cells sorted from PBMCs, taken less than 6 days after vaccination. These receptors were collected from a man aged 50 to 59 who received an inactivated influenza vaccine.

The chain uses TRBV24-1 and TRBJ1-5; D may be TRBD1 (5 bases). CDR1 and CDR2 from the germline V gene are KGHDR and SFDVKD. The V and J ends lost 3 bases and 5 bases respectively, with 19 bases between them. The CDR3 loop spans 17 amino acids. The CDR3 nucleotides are TGTGCCACCAGTGATCTTTTCTCGCGGGGGGGGGATCAGCCCCAGCATTTT. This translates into CATSDLFSRGGDQPQHF.

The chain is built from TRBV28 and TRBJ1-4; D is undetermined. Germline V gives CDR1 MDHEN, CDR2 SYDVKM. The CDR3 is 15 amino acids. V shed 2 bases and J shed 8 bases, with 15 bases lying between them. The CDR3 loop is CASSLIEESGEKLFF. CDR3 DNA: TGTGCCAGCAGTTTAATCGAGGAGTCGGGGGAAAAACTGTTTTTT.

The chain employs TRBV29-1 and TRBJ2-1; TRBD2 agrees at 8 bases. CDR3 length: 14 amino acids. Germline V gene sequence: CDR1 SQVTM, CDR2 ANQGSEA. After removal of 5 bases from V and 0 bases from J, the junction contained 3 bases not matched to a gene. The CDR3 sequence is CSVHSGSSYNEQFF. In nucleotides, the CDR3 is TGCAGCGTTCACAGCGGGAGCTCCTACAATGAGCAGTTCTTC.

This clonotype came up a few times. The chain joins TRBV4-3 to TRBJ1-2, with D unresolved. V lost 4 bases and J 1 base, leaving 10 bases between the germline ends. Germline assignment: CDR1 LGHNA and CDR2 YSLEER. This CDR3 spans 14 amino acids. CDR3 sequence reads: CASSPTGVNYGYTF. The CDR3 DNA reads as TGCGCCAGCAGCCCAACGGGTGTTAACTATGGCTACACCTTC.

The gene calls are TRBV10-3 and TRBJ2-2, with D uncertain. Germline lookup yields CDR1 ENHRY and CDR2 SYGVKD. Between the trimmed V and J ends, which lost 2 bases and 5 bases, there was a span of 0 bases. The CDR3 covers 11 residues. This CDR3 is CAISETGELFF. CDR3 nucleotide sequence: TGTGCCATCAGTGAGACCGGGGAGCTGTTTTTT.

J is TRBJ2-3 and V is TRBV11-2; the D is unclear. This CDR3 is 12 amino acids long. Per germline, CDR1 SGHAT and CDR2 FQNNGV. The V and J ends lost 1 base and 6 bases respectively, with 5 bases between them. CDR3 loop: CASSLVYDTQYF. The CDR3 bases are TGTGCCAGCAGCTTAGTCTACGATACGCAGTATTTT.

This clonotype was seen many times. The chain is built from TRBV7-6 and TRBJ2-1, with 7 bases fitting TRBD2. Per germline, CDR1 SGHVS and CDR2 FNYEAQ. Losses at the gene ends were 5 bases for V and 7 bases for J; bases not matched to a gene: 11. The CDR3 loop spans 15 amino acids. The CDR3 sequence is CASSQSRGGGNEQFF. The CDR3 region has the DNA TGTGCCAGCAGCCAGTCCCGGGGCGGGGGTAATGAGCAGTTCTTC.

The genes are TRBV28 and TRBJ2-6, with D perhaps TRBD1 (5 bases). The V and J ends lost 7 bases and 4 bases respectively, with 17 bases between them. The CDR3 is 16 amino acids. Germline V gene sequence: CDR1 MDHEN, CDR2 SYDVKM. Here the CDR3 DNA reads TGTGCCAGCACCATACAGGCCTCTGGGGGGGCCAACGTCCTGACTTTC. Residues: CASTIQASGGANVLTF.

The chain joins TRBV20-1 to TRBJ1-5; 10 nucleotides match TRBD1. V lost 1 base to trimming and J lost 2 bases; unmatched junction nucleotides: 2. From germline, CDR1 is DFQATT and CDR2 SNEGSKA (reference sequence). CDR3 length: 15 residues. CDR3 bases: TGCAGTGCTAGAGGGACAGGGGGTGGCAATCAGCCCCAGCATTTT. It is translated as CSARGTGGGNQPQHF.

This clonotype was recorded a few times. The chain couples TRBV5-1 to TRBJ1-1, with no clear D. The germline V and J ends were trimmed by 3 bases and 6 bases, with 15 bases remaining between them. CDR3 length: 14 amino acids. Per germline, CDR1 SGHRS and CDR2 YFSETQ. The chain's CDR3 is CASSSVYLRSEAFF. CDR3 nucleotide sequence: TGCGCCAGCAGCTCGGTGTACCTCCGCTCTGAAGCTTTCTTT.

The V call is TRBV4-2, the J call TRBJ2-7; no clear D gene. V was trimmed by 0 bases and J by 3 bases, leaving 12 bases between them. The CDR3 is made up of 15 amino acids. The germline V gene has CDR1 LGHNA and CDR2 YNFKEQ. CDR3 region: CASSQDNGANYEQYF. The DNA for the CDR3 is TGTGCCAGCAGCCAAGATAACGGCGCCAACTACGAGCAGTACTTC.

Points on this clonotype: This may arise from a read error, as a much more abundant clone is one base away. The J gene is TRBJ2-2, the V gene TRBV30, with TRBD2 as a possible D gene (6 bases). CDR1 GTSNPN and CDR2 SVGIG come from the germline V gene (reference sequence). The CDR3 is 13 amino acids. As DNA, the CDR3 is TGTGCCTGGAGTGTAGGGAACACCGGGGGGCTGTTTTTT. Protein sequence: CAWSVGNTGGLFF.

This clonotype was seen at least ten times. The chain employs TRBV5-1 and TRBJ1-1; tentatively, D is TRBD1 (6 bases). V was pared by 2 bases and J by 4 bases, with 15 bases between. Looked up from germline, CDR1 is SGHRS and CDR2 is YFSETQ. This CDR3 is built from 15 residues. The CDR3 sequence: CASSLGAGTFTEAFF. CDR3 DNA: TGCGCCAGCAGCTTAGGAGCAGGGACATTCACTGAAGCTTTCTTT.

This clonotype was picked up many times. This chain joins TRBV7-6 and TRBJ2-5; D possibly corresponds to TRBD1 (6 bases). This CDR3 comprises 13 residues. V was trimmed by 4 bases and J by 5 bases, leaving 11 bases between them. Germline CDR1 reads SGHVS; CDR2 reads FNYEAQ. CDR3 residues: CASSYYREETQYF. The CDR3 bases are TGTGCCAGCAGCTACTACAGGGAGGAGACCCAGTACTTC.